This T cell receptor (beta chain) was retrieved from a study of chemoradiotherapy in HPV16-positive cancers. Here immunoSEQ multiplex PCR was the method, and the copy in TCRdb shows in-frame clones only, minus some. The sample includes 9,000 to 15,000 clones, less than 80% of them seen just once. In germline, CDR1 is SGDLS, CDR2 YYNGEE. This CDR3 contains 15 residues. V shed 3 bases and J 3 bases; nucleotides not matched to a gene: 8. This chain links TRBV9 with TRBJ2-7; 8 positions match TRBD1. The specimen was obtained from a patient who underwent chemoradiotherapy. The clonotype originates from a human donor with HPV-associated anogenital cancer. In nucleotides, the CDR3 is TGTGCCAGCAGCGCGGCCGGGACAGGAGACTACGAGCAGTACTTC. It specifies CASSAAGTGDYEQYF.